This TCR beta chain comes out of a study of T-cell memory formation after mild COVID-19. Overall study context: Largely, TCR clusters stayed within a single donor.

Germline-derived CDR1 and CDR2 are SEHNR and FQNEAQ (reference sequence). Germline trimming cut 5 bases from V and 7 bases from J; bases unmatched to any gene: 17. This CDR3 has 17 amino acids. Findings and limits, study-wide: Second-wave clones peaking on day 37 lacked confirmed SARS-CoV-2 specificity. Contracting CD4+ clones lay largely in CM and EM, with CD8+ ones residing in EMRA.

One entry per CDR3 protein, called by TCRdb with MiXCR from the 5' RACE reads. This repertoire shows about 290,000 distinct CDR3 sequences, about 16% found once; its top ten account for around a fifth. There are a few counts of this clonotype. Its target is unknown. The gene calls are TRBV7-9 and TRBJ1-5; 7 bases agree with TRBD1. The sequencing sample was made of PBMCs or a T cell subset sorted from them (not recorded which). This receptor was obtained from a man in his late teens or twenties who had mild COVID-19 (a few samples of this study predate the infection). Cell type and time point are not known. CDR3 DNA sequence: TGTGCCAGCAGCGGCATGGCAGGGGGGATCAGGGGACAGCCCCAGCATTTT. This codes for CASSGMAGGIRGQPQHF.